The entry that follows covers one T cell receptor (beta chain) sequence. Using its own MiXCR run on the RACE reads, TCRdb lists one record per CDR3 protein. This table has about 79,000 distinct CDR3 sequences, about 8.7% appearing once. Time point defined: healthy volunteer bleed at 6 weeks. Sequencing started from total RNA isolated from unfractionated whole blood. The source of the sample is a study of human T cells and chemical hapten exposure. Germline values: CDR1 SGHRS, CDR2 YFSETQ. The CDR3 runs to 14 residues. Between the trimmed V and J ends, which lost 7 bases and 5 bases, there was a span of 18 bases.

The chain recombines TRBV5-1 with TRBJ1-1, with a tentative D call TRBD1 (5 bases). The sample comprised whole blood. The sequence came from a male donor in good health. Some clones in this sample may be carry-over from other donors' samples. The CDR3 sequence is CASGRGDQETEAFF. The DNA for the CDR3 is TGCGCCAGCGGGCGAGGGGACCAGGAAACTGAAGCTTTCTTT.